The T cell receptor (beta chain) under discussion was sequenced for a study of regulatory T cells in long-lasting Graves disease (dated by TCRdb to the early 2020s). General notes on the study: Patients with newly diagnosed Graves' disease had been on antithyroid drugs for under 3 months. Peripheral blood TCR sequencing and RNA sequencing compared persistent Graves' disease patients with newly diagnosed Graves' disease patients. The study took place in China and was registered as a clinical trial. A total of about 35 samples underwent TCR sequencing, from 13 patients with persistent Graves' disease and 20 or so patients with newly diagnosed Graves' disease. Results and caveats for the whole study, not just this receptor: The authors noted that the small sample size was a limitation that may lower accuracy. Sequencing and analysis were restricted to the TCR beta chain. Persistent Graves' disease patients showed lower TCR Shannon entropy and fewer highly expanded clones than newly diagnosed patients, suggesting clonal expansion. Persistent disease showed preferential use of TRBV28, TRBJ1-2 and TRBJ2-5, whereas newly diagnosed disease favored TRBV20-1 and TRBJ2-1. A larger number of public clonotypes was shared among persistent patients (more than 2,500) than among newly diagnosed patients (around 970). The study examined only peripheral blood because the primary lesion, thyroid tissue, could not be accessed.

Library method: multiplex PCR. The sequencer listed for this sample is Illumina HiSeq 4000. To build TCR beta libraries, CDR3 regions were amplified by Arm-PCR using iRepertoire HTBI primers. Before sequencing, the PCR products underwent gel purification. In the authors' own workflow: Across samples, around 58 TRBV and 13 to 15 TRBJ segments were identified and used for gene usage analysis of CDR3 amino acid clonotypes. Filtered high-quality paired reads were merged into contigs using COPE and FqMerger. BLAST was used to align contigs to IMGT TRBV, TRBD and TRBJ reference genes, with CDR3 defined following IMGT. Any clonotype with a frequency above 0.1% was counted as a highly expanded clone. Shannon entropy was used to measure repertoire diversity, and the Gini coefficient was used to measure V-J evenness. A clonotype found in more than one individual was treated as public. TCRdb reprocessing: public reads trimmed at Q25 with fastp, clones called with MiXCR, in-frame beta chains kept. Here each entry gathers all rows of one CDR3 protein and keeps the most common genes and DNA. Clone size and V and J calls follow TCRdb, not the original study. The sample data list around 450,000 distinct CDR3 sequences, and approximately 15% of these were observed just once. The ten largest account for about 7.8% of the sample.

Taken with the paper, the label for time point translates to: newly diagnosed GD, antithyroid drugs for less than 3 months. For both TCR sequencing and RNA sequencing, RNA was extracted from PBMCs using TRIzol. The diagnosis of Graves' disease was made according to American Thyroid Association guidelines. Patients were recruited from an endocrinology department in Xi'an, China. Each patient gave roughly 8.4 milliliters of peripheral blood, collected in an EDTA anticoagulant tube. Ficoll Paque Plus density gradient separation was used to isolate PBMCs, and no further T cell sorting was performed. An Agilent 2100 Bioanalyzer and agarose gel were used to check RNA quality, and a NanoDrop 2000 was used to measure RNA concentration. V sheds 6 bases and J sheds 4 bases, leaving 13 bases between their ends. CDR1 and CDR2, per the germline V gene (reference sequence), are MNHEY and SMNVEV. From the cysteine through the phenylalanine, the CDR3 covers 13 amino acids. Just CDR3 DNA is preserved here, 39 bases in frame from base 1.

In this sample, this clonotype turned up many times. Its binding antigen is unknown. No much larger clonotype is one base removed from it; base qualities were not supplied. The same data also went into a second study, on T cells in Graves' hyperthyroidism and ophthalmopathy. As that second study puts it: Stable Graves' hyperthyroidism was defined as the absence of progression to ophthalmopathy over 18 months of follow-up. Hyperthyroidism patients were newly diagnosed, with disease duration under 2 months, and aged 18 to 65 years. The study excluded patients with uncontrolled infections, other autoimmune diseases, pregnancy or lactation. Diagnoses relied on clinical symptoms, serum thyroxine and TRAb, thyroid ultrasound and orbital computed tomography. The TCR CDR3 was subjected to a first round of RT-PCR using the HTBI primer set and the Qiagen OneStep RT-PCR kit. Most expanded thyroid clonotypes (frequency above 0.001) were also detected in blood, suggesting blood repertoires may reflect thyroid immune responses. A model built on a 13 V-J signature distinguished ophthalmopathy from stable hyperthyroidism, reaching about 88% sensitivity and around 81% specificity in cross-validation and 80%/75% in testing. In validation, the model predicted progression to ophthalmopathy a median of 6.5 months before onset, with roughly 68% sensitivity and almost 75% specificity. TCR V-J signatures able to tell the groups apart were searched for in a discovery cohort of about a hundred patients, of whom roughly 42 had Graves' ophthalmopathy and more than 55 had stable Graves' hyperthyroidism. Whether ophthalmopathy could be predicted prospectively was tested in an independent validation cohort made up of under 20 hyperthyroidism patients plus 17 patients who later progressed to ophthalmopathy. For training and testing, the roughly 100 patients in the discovery cohort were randomly divided in a 7:3 ratio. In roughly six Graves' hyperthyroidism patients, the study also compared T-cell repertoires from thyroid tissue with T-cell repertoires from blood. After sampling, hyperthyroidism patients received methimazole starting at 30 mg daily, and ophthalmopathy patients received high-dose intravenous methylprednisolone. Libraries were constructed in a second round of multiplex PCR, after which size selection and purification were carried out. The libraries were sequenced on an Illumina HiSeq2000 using paired-end 100 bp reads. SOAPnuke was used to process the raw data, removing reads that contained adapters or uncalled bases, had a mean Phred below 15, or lacked an exact match to the constant primer or identifier. High-quality paired reads were merged with COPE v1.2.5, and unique nucleotide sequences were defined as clonotypes. MiTCR v1.1 was used to align the clonotypes against IMGT TRBV, TRBD and TRBJ reference segments. Only V-J combinations with frequency above 0.0001, covering 99% to 99.2% of repertoires, were analysed. A TCS score was defined as the ratio of F50 (clonal expansion) to E x V (chaos), with BLOSUM62-based TCRdist applied between CDR3 peptides within each V-J. Welch's t-statistics and random forest reduced around 520 V-J features to 13, which were used in a naive Bayes classifier (R e1071). Sample size was not statistically predetermined, and blinding of investigators to group allocation was not performed. The paper reports TCR Vbeta CDR3 sequencing of about 140 peripheral blood samples: around 41 ophthalmopathy, fewer than 85 hyperthyroidism and 17 progressor patients.

The sequences come from peripheral blood mononuclear cells (PBMCs), collected at new diagnosis, from a patient treated with antithyroid drugs. The chain is assembled from TRBV27 and TRBJ2-7; the D gene could be TRBD1 or TRBD2, each one agreeing over 5 bases. This clonotype was sampled from a woman in her thirties or forties with Graves disease. Donor details come from another sample of the same person, matched by shared clones. The CDR3 reads as follows: CASRGDPAYEQYF. The nucleotides are TGTGCCAGCAGGGGGGACCCAGCATACGAGCAGTACTTC.